This TCR beta chain was observed in a study of blood T cell repertoires in COVID-19. Whole-study context: The United States, Italy and Spain provided the acute and convalescent COVID-19 samples. The cDNA or gDNA used as material had been derived from T cells, B-cell-depleted T cells, or PBMCs.

The protocol was immunoSEQ multiplex PCR, while the TCRdb copy is restricted to in-frame clones and leaves out a portion. This table has fewer than 250,000 clones, around 82% appearing once. Trimming cost V 4 bases and J 4 bases; bases outside gene matches: 1. Per germline, CDR1 SGHDT and CDR2 YYEEEE. The CDR3 sequence is 13 residues long. Allocation to cohorts depended on clinical history reported by the participants. The study recruited exposed participants who had met a COVID-19 case within 2 weeks before entry. The rearrangement joins TRBV5-6 to TRBJ1-1, with 10 bases that match TRBD1. The sequence derives from a woman aged 40 to 50 who had been exposed to COVID-19. Sequencing was done on a sample of PBMCs or T cells enriched from blood (not recorded which). Here the CDR3 reads CASSGDRGTEAFF. For the CDR3, the DNA is TGTGCCAGCAGCGGGGACAGGGGCACTGAAGCTTTCTTT.